The sequence of this T cell receptor beta chain was determined in a study of CD4+ T cells in melanoma. Overall study findings and caveats: A reported correlation linked neoantigen-specific CD4+ T cells to CD8+, macrophage and B cell function. Diverse differentiation states were reported for melanoma neoantigen-specific CD4+ T cells.

Clones were sequenced by immunoSEQ multiplex PCR, and TCRdb holds only the in-frame ones, with some missing. The repertoire consists of about 110,000 clones, with roughly 90% occurring once and the leading ten covering about 3.3%. Trimming removed 0 bases from V and 2 bases from J; junction bases left unmatched: 2. CDR3 length: 16 amino acids. Germline V gene lookup returns CDR1 LGHNA and CDR2 YSLEER. This clone came up once. Its antigen is not identified. The chain links TRBV4-3 to TRBJ2-3, with TRBD2 matching over 10 bases. The sample was peripheral blood. This clonotype originated in a human donor with melanoma. CDR3 region: CASSQELAGYTDTQYF. CDR3 DNA: TGCGCCAGCAGCCAAGAACTAGCGGGATACACAGATACGCAGTATTTT.